This T cell receptor (beta chain) was sequenced during a study of preoperative IRX-2 immunotherapy in early breast cancer. Method: immunoSEQ multiplex PCR; TCRdb's copy keeps in-frame clones and lacks some. The table includes about 3,400 clones, 75% to 85% detected once. Treatment noted: preoperative locoregional IRX-2 cytokine immunotherapy. The CDR3 extends over 15 amino acids. Germline CDR1 and CDR2: MDHEN and SYDVKM. Germline trimming cut 5 bases from V and 0 bases from J; bases unmatched to any gene: 6. The sample was tumor tissue, taken after IRX-2 immunotherapy. This chain links TRBV28 with TRBJ1-2; 7 bases agree with TRBD1. The origin of this receptor is a human donor with breast cancer. The CDR3: CASSRAQGANYGYTF. The CDR3 coding sequence is TGTGCCAGCAGTCGGGCCCAGGGGGCTAACTATGGCTACACCTTC.